Detailed here is one TCR beta chain. Its antigen remains unknown. The data belong to a study of blood T cells in healthy people across ages. Study findings and constraints: Diversity of TCR beta correlated strongly with naive T cell percentage.

Together with a sample-barcoded 5' primer, a J-beta primer mix was included in a second PCR lasting about 7 to 11 cycles. TCRdb recomputed calls from the 5' RACE reads with MiXCR, one row per CDR3 protein. In the table there are about 540,000 distinct CDR3 sequences, approximately 25% of which are singletons. V was cut by 4 bases and J by 1 base, with 13 bases left in between. The CDR3 is 15 amino acids. Germline lookup yields CDR1 SGHTA and CDR2 FQGTGA. These records were also assigned to another study, of T cells of mothers and their children. That work contributes: Every mother produced more than 8 million TCR beta CDR3 reads, whereas every child provided several million.

This receptor was taken from a boy aged 5-17 years in good health. Sequencing was carried out using blood. The gene calls are TRBV7-3 and TRBJ1-1, with D unresolved. CDR3 loop: CASSWLPIPNTEAFF. The CDR3 bases are TGTGCCAGCAGCTGGCTCCCCATCCCGAACACTGAAGCTTTCTTT.